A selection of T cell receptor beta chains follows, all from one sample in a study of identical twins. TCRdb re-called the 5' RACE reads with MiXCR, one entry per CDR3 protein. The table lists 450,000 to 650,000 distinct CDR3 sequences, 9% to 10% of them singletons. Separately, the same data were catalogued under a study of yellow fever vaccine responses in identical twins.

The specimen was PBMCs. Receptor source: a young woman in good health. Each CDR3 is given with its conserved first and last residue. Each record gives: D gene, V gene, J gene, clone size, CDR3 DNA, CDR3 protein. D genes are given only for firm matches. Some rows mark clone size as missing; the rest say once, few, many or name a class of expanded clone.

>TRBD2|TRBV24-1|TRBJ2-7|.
TGTGCCACCAAACCATCCGGGACAGGAGCTACTAGCGGGAGTTTGGCCTACGAGCAGTACTTC
CATKPSGTGATSGSLAYEQYF
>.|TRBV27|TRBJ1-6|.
TGTGCCAGCAGAGGGCTTAATTCACCCCTCCACTTT
CASRGLNSPLHF
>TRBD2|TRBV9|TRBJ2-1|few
TGTGCCAGCGGGACTAGCGGGGGCAGCTCCTACAATGAGCAGTTCTTC
CASGTSGGSSYNEQFF
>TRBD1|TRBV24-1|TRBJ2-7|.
TGTGCCACCAGTGATGAGGGGACAGGGGGTTACGAGCAGTACTTC
CATSDEGTGGYEQYF
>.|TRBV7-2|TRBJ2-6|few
TGTGCCCTACGAGTCTGGGGAGGGGCCAACGTCCTGACTTTC
CALRVWGGANVLTF
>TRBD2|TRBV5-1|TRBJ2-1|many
TGCGCCAGCAGCTTGGTGGTGGGAACTAGCGGGACCAATGAGCAGTTCTTC
CASSLVVGTSGTNEQFF
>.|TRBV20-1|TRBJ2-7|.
TGCAGTGCTATACTCCGAGGAGGACAGACTTTTACCTACGAGCAGTACTTC
CSAILRGGQTFTYEQYF
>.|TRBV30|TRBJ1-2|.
TGTGCCTTAAAAACGGGACTCCTCTATGGCTACACCTTC
CALKTGLLYGYTF
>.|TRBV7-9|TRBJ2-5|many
TGTGCCAGCAGCCCAAATCTAGGGGGCCAAGAGACCCAGTACTTC
CASSPNLGGQETQYF
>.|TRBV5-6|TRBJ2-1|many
TGTGCCAGCAGCTTGGGGGGATATGAGCAGTTCTTC
CASSLGGYEQFF
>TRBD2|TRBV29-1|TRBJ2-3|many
TGCAGCGCACCTGTACTAGCGGCCACAGATACGCAGTATTTT
CSAPVLAATDTQYF
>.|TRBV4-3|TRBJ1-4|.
TGCGCCAGCAGGACCCGGGACACAACTAATGAAAAACTGTTTTTT
CASRTRDTTNEKLFF
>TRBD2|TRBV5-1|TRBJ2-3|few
TGCGCCAGCAGCTTGGCCGTGACTAGCGGGGTAAACACAGATACGCAGTATTTT
CASSLAVTSGVNTDTQYF
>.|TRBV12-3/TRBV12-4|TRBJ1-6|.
TGTGCCAGCAGCTTGGGTTTTAGCAATTCACCCCTCCACTTT
CASSLGFSNSPLHF
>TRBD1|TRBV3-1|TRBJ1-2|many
TGTGCCAGCAGCCGCGGACAGGGGGCGAACACTAACTATGGCTACACCTTC
CASSRGQGANTNYGYTF
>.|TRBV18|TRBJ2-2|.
TGTGCCAGCTCACCCTTGGACAGTACGAACACCGGGGAGCTGTTTTTT
CASSPLDSTNTGELFF
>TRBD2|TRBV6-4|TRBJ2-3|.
TGTGCCAGCAGTGACTTGGCGGGAGGGCCGACAGATACGCAGTATTTT
CASSDLAGGPTDTQYF
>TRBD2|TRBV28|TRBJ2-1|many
TGTGCCAGCAGTTATAACGGGGGGGGGACTGAGCAGTTCTTC
CASSYNGGGTEQFF
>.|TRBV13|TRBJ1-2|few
TGTGCCAGCAGCTTAGGAAACACCTTGAATGGCTACACCTTC
CASSLGNTLNGYTF
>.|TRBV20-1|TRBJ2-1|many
TGCAGTGCTAGAGATTCAATAGGGGGGTGGGTTGAGCAGTTCTTC
CSARDSIGGWVEQFF
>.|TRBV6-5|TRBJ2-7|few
TGTGCCAGCAGTTACTCGAGAGGGTTCCTTACCTACGAGCAGTACTTC
CASSYSRGFLTYEQYF
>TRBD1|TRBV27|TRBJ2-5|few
TGTGCCAGCAGTTTAAGGACAGGGACCATAGAGACCCAGTACTTC
CASSLRTGTIETQYF
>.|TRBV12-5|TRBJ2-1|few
TGTGCTAGTGGCACTGGTCAAGTATGGGGGGCCAACAATGAGCAGTTCTTC
CASGTGQVWGANNEQFF
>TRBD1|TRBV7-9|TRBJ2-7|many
TGTGCCAGCCCGGGAGTAGGACAGGGGGCTGTCGAGCAGTACTTC
CASPGVGQGAVEQYF
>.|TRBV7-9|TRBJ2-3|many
TGTGCCAGCAGCCCGGGGGCCACAGATACGCAGTATTTT
CASSPGATDTQYF
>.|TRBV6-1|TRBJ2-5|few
TGTGCCAGCAGCCCCACGGGGTCGGAGACCCAGTACTTC
CASSPTGSETQYF
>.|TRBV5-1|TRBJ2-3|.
TGCGCCAGCAGCCCAGGAGGGTGGGCTAGCACAGATACGCAGTATTTT
CASSPGGWASTDTQYF
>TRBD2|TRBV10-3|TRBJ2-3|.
TGTGCCATTGCAGGACTAGCGGGGGGCGGGACAGATACGCAGTATTTT
CAIAGLAGGGTDTQYF
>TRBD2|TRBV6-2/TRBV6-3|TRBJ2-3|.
TGTGCCAGCAGTTACGACAAGTGGACTAGCGGTCCCGTTCCGTTT
CASSYDKWTSGPVPF
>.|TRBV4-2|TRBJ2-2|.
TGTGCCAGCAGCCAAGATTGGCCCCCCACCGGGGAGCTGTTTTTT
CASSQDWPPTGELFF
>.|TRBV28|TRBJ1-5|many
TGTGCCAGCAGGCCCCGAGGGGGGAGCAACAATCAGCCCCAGCATTTT
CASRPRGGSNNQPQHF
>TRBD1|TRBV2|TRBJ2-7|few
TGTGCCAGCAGGGGACAGGGCCACGAGCAGTACTTC
CASRGQGHEQYF
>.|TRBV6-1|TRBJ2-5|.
TGTGCCAGCAGCCCATTTTCTGTCGCGGGGGAGACCCAGTACTTC
CASSPFSVAGETQYF
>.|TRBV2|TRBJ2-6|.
TGTGCCAGCGTGGGTGGGGCCATCCTTCTCTCTGGGGCCAACGTCCTGACTTTC
CASVGGAILLSGANVLTF
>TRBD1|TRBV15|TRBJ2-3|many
TGTGCCACCAGCAGAGCCCTGGGACAGGGGGCATTCGATACGCAGTATTTT
CATSRALGQGAFDTQYF
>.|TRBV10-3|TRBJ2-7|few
TGTGCCATCGCAGACTGGGACAACTACGAGCAGTACTTC
CAIADWDNYEQYF
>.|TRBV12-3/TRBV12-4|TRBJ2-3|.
TGTGCCAGCAGGTACGAGGTGGATACGCAGTATTTT
CASRYEVDTQYF
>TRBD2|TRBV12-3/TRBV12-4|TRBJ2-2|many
TGTGCCAGCAGCCGCCCCATTTCGAGCGGGAACGGGGAGCTGTTTTTT
CASSRPISSGNGELFF
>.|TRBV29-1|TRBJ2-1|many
TGCAGCGTTCTACAGGGTATTATCAATGAGCAGTTCTTC
CSVLQGIINEQFF
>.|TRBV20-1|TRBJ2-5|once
TGCAGTGCTAGAGAACCCGGGTGGGAGACCCAGTACTTC
CSAREPGWETQYF
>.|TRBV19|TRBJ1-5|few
TGTGCCAGTAGTATAGAACGGCAGCCCCAGCATTTT
CASSIERQPQHF
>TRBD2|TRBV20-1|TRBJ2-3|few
TGCAGTGCTGGGGGGGTAGTTTTGGGCGGTACGCAGTATTTT
CSAGGVVLGGTQYF
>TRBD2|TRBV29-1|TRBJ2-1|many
TGCAGCGGTTGGAGGACAACTAGCGGGAGCGTTGCGCAGTTCTTC
CSGWRTTSGSVAQFF
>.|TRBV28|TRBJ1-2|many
TGTGCCAGCAGTTCCCTCCCAACGAGATCCTATGGCTACACCTTC
CASSSLPTRSYGYTF
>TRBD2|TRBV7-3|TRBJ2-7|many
TGTGCCAGCAGCGCCGCGGGAGGGGGCTACGAGCAGTACTTC
CASSAAGGGYEQYF
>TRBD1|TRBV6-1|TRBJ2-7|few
TGTGCCAGCAGCGAAGCAGGGGGCGGATCCTACGAGCAGTACTTC
CASSEAGGGSYEQYF
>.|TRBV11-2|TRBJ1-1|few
TGTGCCAGCAGACCTGACAGGCGCCGAAATGAAGCTTTCTTT
CASRPDRRRNEAFF
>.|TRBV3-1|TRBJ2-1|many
TGTGCCAGCAGCCAATTCTTCAATGAGCAGTTCTTC
CASSQFFNEQFF
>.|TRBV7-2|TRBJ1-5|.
TGTGCCAGCAGCCTGTTAGGGGGGGGGCCCCAGCATTTT
CASSLLGGGPQHF
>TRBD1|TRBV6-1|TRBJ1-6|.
TGTGCCAGCAGTGAACAGGGAAGGGGGCGCGGATCACCCCTCCACTTT
CASSEQGRGRGSPLHF
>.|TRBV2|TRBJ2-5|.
TGTGCCAGCCGGGGCGCGGCGGGGTTTCGAGAGACCCAGTACTTC
CASRGAAGFRETQYF
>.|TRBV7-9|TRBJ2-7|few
TGTGCCAGCAGCTTAAGCTCAAATTACGAGCAGTACTTC
CASSLSSNYEQYF
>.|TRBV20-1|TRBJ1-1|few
TGCAGTGCTAGAGAGCTGGGGAACACTGAAGCTTTCTTT
CSARELGNTEAFF
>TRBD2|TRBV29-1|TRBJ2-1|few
TGCAGCGTGGAAGCGGGAGGCTATAGTGAGCAGTTCTTC
CSVEAGGYSEQFF
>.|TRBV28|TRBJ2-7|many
TGTGCCAGCAGCGCAGAGGGTGTCGAGCAGTACTTC
CASSAEGVEQYF
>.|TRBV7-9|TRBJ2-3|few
TGTGCCAGCAGCTTCGGACCCGGCACAGATACGCAGTATTTT
CASSFGPGTDTQYF
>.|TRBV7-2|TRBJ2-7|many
TGTGCCAGCAGGTACCTGCGGTCGAGCTACGAGCAGTACTTC
CASRYLRSSYEQYF
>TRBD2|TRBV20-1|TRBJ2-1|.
TGCAGTGCTAGAATTGACTACGGACTAGCGGCCAAACAGTTCTTC
CSARIDYGLAAKQFF
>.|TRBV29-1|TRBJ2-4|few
TGCAGCGTTGAAAGGGCGTCGGAGAACATTCAGTACTTC
CSVERASENIQYF